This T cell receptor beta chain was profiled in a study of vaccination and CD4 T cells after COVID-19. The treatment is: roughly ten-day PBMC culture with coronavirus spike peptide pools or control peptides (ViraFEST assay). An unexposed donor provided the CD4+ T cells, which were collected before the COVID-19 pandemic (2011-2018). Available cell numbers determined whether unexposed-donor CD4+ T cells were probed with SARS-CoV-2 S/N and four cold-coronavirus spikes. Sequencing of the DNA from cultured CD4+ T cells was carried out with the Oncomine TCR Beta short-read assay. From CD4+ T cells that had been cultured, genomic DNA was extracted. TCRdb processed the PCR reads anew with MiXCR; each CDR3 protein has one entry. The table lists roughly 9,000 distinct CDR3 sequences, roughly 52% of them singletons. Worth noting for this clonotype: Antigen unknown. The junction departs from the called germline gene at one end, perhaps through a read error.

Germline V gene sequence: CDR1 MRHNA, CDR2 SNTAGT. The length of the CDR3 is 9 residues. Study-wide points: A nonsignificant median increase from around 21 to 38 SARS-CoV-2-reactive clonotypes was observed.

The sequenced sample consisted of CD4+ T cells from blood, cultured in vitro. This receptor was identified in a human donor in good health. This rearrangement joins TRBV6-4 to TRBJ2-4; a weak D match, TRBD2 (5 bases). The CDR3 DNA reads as TGTGCCAGCAGCTCTCCGGGAAACTTC. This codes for CASSSPGNF.